Below are 22 T cell receptor beta chains sequenced from a single sample in a study of shared clonotypes between healthy human individuals (dated by TCRdb to 2020 to 2022). The method was the immunoSEQ multiplex PCR assay. The immuneACCESS repertoire file appears here via TCRdb, limited to in-frame rearrangements. These files lack a portion of the clones; in checked studies, under half of the deficit traces to unresolved V genes, and the cause of the others is not known. Counted in this sample were 2 million to 2.5 million clones; approximately 95% of them appeared once. The ten largest make up 0.35% to 0.5% of the sample. Sequencing was done on a sample of naive CD4+ T cells from PBMCs. The cell subset or site label of this sample denotes: CD45RA+ positively selected. The receptors come from a man between 18 and 35 years old in good health. Some clones in this sample may be carry-over from other donors' samples.

The gene calls are TRBV6-5 and TRBJ2-5; D gene ambiguous. Gene TRBJ2-7 matches the end of the DNA better, so the J call may be wrong. This CDR3 comprises 11 residues. The germline V gene has CDR1 MNHEY and CDR2 SVGAGI. CDR3 sequence: CASTSSYEQYF. CDR3 DNA sequence: TGTGCCAGCACTTCCTCCTACGAGCAGTACTTC.

Written as DNA, the CDR3 is TGTGCCAGCAGCTCAGGCCTCTCTGGAAACACCATATATTTT. Its protein is CASSSGLSGNTIYF. The gene calls are TRBV5-8 and TRBJ1-3; no clear D gene. CDR3 length: 14 residues. Per germline, CDR1 SGHTS and CDR2 YDEGEE. Trimming left V 3 bases short and J 0 bases short, with 7 bases between. Combining the CDR3 with reference TRBV5-8 and TRBJ1-3 gives the whole variable domain EAGVTQSPTHLIKTRGQQATLRCSPISGHTSVYWYQQALGLGLQFLLWYDEGEERNRGNFPPRFSGRQFPNYSSELNVNALELEDSALYLCASSSGLSGNTIYFGEGSWLTVV.

The chain uses TRBV30 and TRBJ1-4, with D perhaps matching TRBD1 (5 bases). V shed 3 bases and J shed 3 bases, with 11 bases lying between them. This CDR3 comprises 14 residues. Germline V gene lookup returns CDR1 GTSNPN and CDR2 SVGIG (reference sequence). The DNA for the CDR3 is TGTGCCTGGAGCTCAGGGTCGCCTAATGAAAAACTGTTTTTT. This encodes CAWSSGSPNEKLFF.

The chain carries TRBV5-1 and TRBJ2-5, with TRBD1 matching 7 bases. Germline CDR1 is SGHRS and CDR2 is YFSETQ. V lost 4 bases and J lost 5; bases outside the gene matches: 8. This CDR3 contains 14 residues. CDR3 region: CASSGQVPGETQYF. CDR3 bases: TGCGCCAGCAGCGGACAGGTACCGGGGGAGACCCAGTACTTC.

The V call is TRBV5-1, the J call TRBJ2-3, with 8 bases lining up with TRBD2. Trimming took 0 bases from V and 1 from J; bases not matched to a gene: 7. This CDR3 has 17 residues. In germline, CDR1 is SGHRS, CDR2 YFSETQ. The CDR3 protein is CASSLDDGTRGTDTQYF. The DNA of the CDR3 is TGCGCCAGCAGCTTGGACGACGGGACTAGGGGCACAGATACGCAGTATTTT.

The J gene is TRBJ1-1, the V gene TRBV5-4; D is uncertain. Germline V gene data show CDR1 as SGHNT and CDR2 as YYREEE (reference sequence). The CDR3 covers 13 residues. Trimming took 2 bases from V and 0 from J, leaving 5 bases between them. In nucleotides, the CDR3 is TGTGCCAGCAGCTTTCCGGTGAACACTGAAGCTTTCTTT. Protein: CASSFPVNTEAFF.

The chain couples TRBV7-2 to TRBJ2-5; D might be TRBD2 (6 bases). The V end lost 1 base, the J end lost 5 bases, and 14 bases lay between the germline ends. CDR1 and CDR2 from the germline V gene are SGHTA and FQGNSA. The CDR3 totals 15 residues. This chain's CDR3 is CASSLGTIYEETQYF. In DNA form, the CDR3 reads TGTGCCAGCAGCTTAGGGACTATTTACGAGGAGACCCAGTACTTC.

This clone has only one observation. The chain joins TRBV12-5 to TRBJ2-2; D might be TRBD1 (6 bases). From germline, CDR1 is LGHNT and CDR2 FRNRAP. This CDR3 is 16 amino acids long. The V end lost 5 bases, the J end lost 0 bases, and 13 bases lay between the germline ends. DNA for the CDR3: TGTGCTAGTGGTCAAGGACAGACGTCGAACACCGGGGAGCTGTTTTTT. This codes for CASGQGQTSNTGELFF.

The chain employs TRBV6-1 and TRBJ1-2; TRBD1 matches 9 bases. The germline CDR1 and CDR2 sequences are MNHNS and SASEGT. V lost 3 bases and J lost 2; bases outside the gene matches: 7. There are 16 residues in the CDR3. The DNA for the CDR3 is TGTGCCAGCAGTGAGTCACAGGGGGCGCGAAACTATGGCTACACCTTC. This translates into CASSESQGARNYGYTF.

The chain has TRBV30 and TRBJ2-2; D remains ambiguous. The germline gives CDR1 GTSNPN, CDR2 SVGIG (reference sequence). The V end was cut by 4 bases, the J end by 7 bases, with 22 bases between. The CDR3 spans 16 residues. CDR3 DNA sequence: TGTGCCTGGACCGCCTCTAGGTCTAGGGTAGTCGGGGAGCTGTTTTTT. It yields the protein CAWTASRSRVVGELFF.

This chain uses TRBV10-3 with TRBJ1-5; D uncertain. The CDR3 length is 12 residues. Germline values: CDR1 ENHRY, CDR2 SYGVKD. V lost 6 bases to trimming and J lost 7 bases, with 10 bases between them. CDR3 protein: CAIRTGGQPQHF. The DNA of the CDR3 is TGTGCCATCAGGACGGGTGGGCAGCCCCAGCATTTT.

This clone was observed a few times. The chain has TRBV7-9 and TRBJ1-1, with TRBD1 matching over 9 bases. The V gene end was trimmed by 5 bases and the J gene end by 3 bases; junction bases not matched to a gene: 7. This CDR3 has 15 residues. CDR1 and CDR2 from the germline V gene are SEHNR and FQNEAQ (reference sequence). The CDR3 loop reads CASSQAGQGYTEAFF. The CDR3 coding sequence is TGTGCCAGCAGCCAAGCGGGACAGGGTTACACTGAAGCTTTCTTT. The variable domain in full, with the rest retrieved from reference TRBV7-9 and TRBJ1-1, is DTGVSQNPRHKITKRGQNVTFRCDPISEHNRLYWYRQTLGQGPEFLTYFQNEAQLEKSRLLSDRFSAERPKGSFSTLEIQRTEQGDSAMYLCASSQAGQGYTEAFFGQGTRLTVV.

J is TRBJ1-5 and V is TRBV7-2, with D hard to call. The V end was cut by 4 bases, the J end by 6 bases, with 16 bases between. CDR3 length: 15 amino acids. Germline V lookup: CDR1 SGHTA, CDR2 FQGNSA. Here the CDR3 DNA reads TGTGCCAGCAGCTCCCAGTCAGGTTTGAGTCAGCCCCAGCATTTT. Protein sequence: CASSSQSGLSQPQHF.

V and J are TRBV7-9 and TRBJ2-5; D is uncertain. The germline V and J ends were trimmed by 5 bases and 5 bases, with 9 bases remaining between them. There are 12 residues in the CDR3. CDR1 is SEHNR, CDR2 FQNEAQ, per germline (reference sequence). The CDR3: CASSGPRETQYF. CDR3 DNA: TGTGCCAGCAGCGGGCCTCGGGAGACCCAGTACTTC.

V is TRBV6-1 and J is TRBJ2-7; no clear D. V lost 3 bases and J 3 bases, leaving 9 bases between the germline ends. The length of the CDR3 is 13 residues. From germline, CDR1 is MNHNS and CDR2 SASEGT. Here the CDR3 reads CASSDVGLYEQYF. The CDR3, as DNA: TGTGCCAGCAGTGATGTCGGTCTCTACGAGCAGTACTTC.

Only a few counts were recorded for this clone. Distinct nucleotide sequences in the sample also encode this CDR3. The genes are TRBV9 and TRBJ2-2, with D uncertain. The CDR3 contains 14 residues. Germline CDR1 and CDR2: SGDLS and YYNGEE. The ends were cut back, 0 bases at V and 1 base at J, with 4 bases in the middle. CDR3 sequence: CASSVVENTGELFF. As DNA, the CDR3 is TGTGCCAGCAGCGTAGTGGAGAACACCGGGGAGCTGTTTTTT. Filled out from reference TRBV9 and TRBJ2-2, the complete variable domain reads DSGVTQTPKHLITATGQRVTLRCSPRSGDLSVYWYQQSLDQGLQFLIQYYNGEERAKGNILERFSAQQFPDLHSELNLSSLELGDSALYFCASSVVENTGELFFGEGSRLTVL.

This chain connects TRBV6-5 to TRBJ1-5, with D tentatively TRBD1 (6 bases). The CDR3 runs to 15 residues. The germline gives CDR1 MNHEY, CDR2 SVGAGI. Trimming cost V 5 bases and J 4 bases, with 15 bases left between them. The CDR3, as DNA: TGTGCCAGCAGTCTTATGGGGGGGCAGAATCAGCCCCAGCATTTT. Amino acids: CASSLMGGQNQPQHF.

V and J are TRBV19 and TRBJ1-4; unclear D gene. The germline gives CDR1 LNHDA, CDR2 SQIVND (reference sequence). Trimming stripped 5 bases from V and 13 bases from J, with 17 bases between. CDR3 length equals 13 residues. The CDR3 loop reads CASSLGGKVRLFF. Written as DNA, the CDR3 is TGTGCCAGTAGTCTCGGTGGGAAAGTTCGACTGTTTTTT. Using reference TRBV19 and TRBJ1-4 for the parts outside the CDR3, the full variable domain is DGGITQSPKYLFRKEGQNVTLSCEQNLNHDAMYWYRQDPGQGLRLIYYSQIVNDFQKGDIAEGYSVSREKKESFPLTVTSAQKNPTAFYLCASSLGGKVRLFFGSGTQLSVL.

This clone has a single count. The chain has TRBV4-1 and TRBJ1-5; D possibly corresponds to TRBD1 (5 bases). The germline CDR1 and CDR2 sequences are MGHRA and YSYEKL. With 0 bases removed from V and 10 bases from J, the gap between germline ends came to 13 bases. CDR3 length: 14 amino acids. The CDR3 reads CASSQERPGHPQHF. CDR3 nucleotide sequence: TGCGCCAGCAGCCAAGAGAGGCCAGGGCATCCCCAGCATTTT.

The count of this clone is one. This CDR3 is CASSGLAAAQETQYF. The CDR3 nucleotides are TGTGCCAGCAGCGGACTAGCCGCGGCGCAAGAGACCCAGTACTTC. This rearrangement joins TRBV7-3 to TRBJ2-5, with TRBD2 matching 8 bases. The junction had 7 bases not matched to a gene; V was cut back by 5 bases and J by 2 bases. This CDR3 contains 15 residues. Per germline, CDR1 SGHTA and CDR2 FQGTGA.

V is TRBV13 and J is TRBJ2-7, with 8 bases aligning to TRBD2. Germline CDR1 PRHDT, CDR2 FYEKMQ (reference sequence). The CDR3 is 13 residues long. V gave up 6 bases and J gave up 6 bases; unmatched junction bases: 7. The CDR3 DNA follows: TGTGCCAGCAGAGGGAGCGGGAGCGGCGAGCAGTACTTC. This encodes CASRGSGSGEQYF.

This clone was seen a single time. This sequence joins TRBV13 and TRBJ2-5; D might be TRBD2 (6 bases). This CDR3 has 16 residues. V lost 5 bases and J 2 bases, leaving 18 bases between the germline ends. Germline CDR1 PRHDT, CDR2 FYEKMQ (reference sequence). The CDR3, as DNA: TGTGCCAGCAGCCCCAGGAAGATACTAGCTCAAGAGACCCAGTACTTC. Amino acid sequence: CASSPRKILAQETQYF.